This entry lists 31 T cell receptor beta chains sequenced from one sample in a study of CD8 T cells in ankylosing spondylitis. Findings of the study overall: Blood from ankylosing spondylitis patients appeared to carry a characteristic eight-variant TCR beta motif.

Their antigens are not known. Via MiXCR, TCRdb re-called the 5' RACE reads, giving one row per CDR3 protein. This sample has about 800,000 distinct CDR3 sequences, with 12% found just once. Sequenced: blood, either unsorted or a sorted T cell fraction (not recorded which). These receptors were taken from a male donor with ankylosing spondylitis.

This clonotype was observed a few times. J is TRBJ2-5 and V is TRBV12-3 or TRBV12-4; tentatively, D is TRBD1 (5 bases). V was trimmed by 8 bases and J by 5 bases, leaving 12 bases between them. This CDR3 has 12 residues. The CDR3 DNA reads as TGTGCCAGCGGGGCCGCTCAGGAGACCCAGTACTTC. This gives the protein CASGAAQETQYF.

J is TRBJ1-2 and V is TRBV5-6; D is undetermined. Trimming cost V 4 bases and J 2 bases, with 12 bases left between them. The CDR3 runs to 14 residues. CDR1 and CDR2 from the germline V gene are SGHDT and YYEEEE. This CDR3 is CASSPQVVNYGYTF. The CDR3 region has the DNA TGTGCCAGCAGCCCCCAGGTGGTGAACTATGGCTACACCTTC.

This clonotype was found a few times. CDR3 sequence: CASAPDSVNSPLHF. The CDR3 DNA reads TGCGCCAGCGCCCCGGACAGTGTTAATTCACCCCTCCACTTT. The V and J genes are TRBV5-1 and TRBJ1-6, with D perhaps TRBD1 (6 bases). V lost 7 bases to trimming and J lost 6 bases, with 14 bases between them. Germline values: CDR1 SGHRS, CDR2 YFSETQ. CDR3 length equals 14 residues.

The rearrangement uses TRBV7-9 and TRBJ2-5; the match to TRBD1 covers 8 bases. CDR3 length: 15 amino acids. V was pared by 7 bases and J by 3 bases, with 10 bases of the junction left unmatched. The V gene's germline CDR1 is SEHNR and CDR2 FQNEAQ (reference sequence). CDR3 sequence reads: CASILRGQAKETQYF. As DNA, the CDR3 is TGTGCCAGCATCCTGAGGGGACAGGCAAAAGAGACCCAGTACTTC.

This clonotype was seen only a few times. The chain recombines TRBV6-2 or TRBV6-3 with TRBJ1-5, with D unresolved. The CDR3 is 13 amino acids. Trimming removed 5 bases from V and 6 bases from J, with 11 bases in between. Germline assignment: CDR1 MNHEY and CDR2 SVGEGT. CDR3 protein: CASSRLGLQPQHF. Written as DNA, the CDR3 is TGTGCCAGCAGTCGATTAGGGCTTCAGCCCCAGCATTTT.

The chain is built from TRBV6-5 and TRBJ2-2, with no clear D. Germline-derived CDR1 and CDR2 are MNHEY and SVGAGI. V was pared by 0 bases and J by 1 base, with 9 bases between. This CDR3 has 16 amino acids. The CDR3 DNA follows: TGTGCCAGCAGTTACTCATGGAACCTGAACACCGGGGAGCTGTTTTTT. Translation: CASSYSWNLNTGELFF.

The CDR3 coding sequence is TGCAGTGCTAGGGCCCCGAGGATAAAGGGAGAATTCTACGAGCAGTACTTC. Translation gives CSARAPRIKGEFYEQYF. V is TRBV20-1 and J is TRBJ2-7; D is possibly TRBD2 (5 bases). Trimming shortened V by 3 bases and J by 3 bases, and 24 bases separated the two germline ends. Germline V gene data show CDR1 as DFQATT and CDR2 as SNEGSKA (reference sequence). This CDR3 contains 17 residues.

This clonotype was counted ten times or more. The rearrangement links TRBV5-1 to TRBJ2-3; D not certain. Germline V lookup: CDR1 SGHRS, CDR2 YFSETQ. CDR3 size: 15 residues. V lost 7 bases and J lost 1, with 16 bases in between. Here the CDR3 DNA reads TGCGCCAGCGGCAGAGAGCAAGCCCGCACAGATACGCAGTATTTT. Translated: CASGREQARTDTQYF. The whole variable domain, remainder taken from reference TRBV5-1 and TRBJ2-3, is KAGVTQTPRYLIKTRGQQVTLSCSPISGHRSVSWYQQTPGQGLQFLFEYFSETQRNKGNFPGRFSGRQFSNSRSEMNVSTLELGDSALYLCASGREQARTDTQYFGPGTRLTVL.

V gene TRBV7-9 combines with J gene TRBJ2-7, with D possibly being TRBD1 (5 bases). From germline, CDR1 is SEHNR and CDR2 FQNEAQ (reference sequence). The V end lost 5 bases, the J end lost 3 bases, and 8 bases lay between the germline ends. The length of the CDR3 is 12 residues. The CDR3 DNA follows: TGTGCCAGCAGCCCCAGGGACTACGAGCAGTACTTC. Amino acids: CASSPRDYEQYF.

This chain links TRBV7-2 with TRBJ2-6; possibly TRBD2 for D (5 bases). Germline V lookup: CDR1 SGHTA, CDR2 FQGNSA. V lost 3 bases to trimming and J lost 0 bases, with 9 bases between them. There are 16 residues in the CDR3. CDR3 amino acids: CASSFRGSSGANVLTF. The CDR3 nucleotides read TGTGCCAGCAGCTTTCGGGGAAGCTCTGGGGCCAACGTCCTGACTTTC.

This clonotype was counted a few times. This chain connects TRBV28 to TRBJ2-7; 7 bases match TRBD1. CDR3 length: 14 amino acids. The germline CDR1 and CDR2 sequences are MDHEN and SYDVKM. Unmatched junction bases numbered 8, after V lost 8 bases and J lost 1 base. CDR3 bases: TGTGCCAGCTACTCGACAGGGCCATCCTACGAGCAGTACTTC. This codes for CASYSTGPSYEQYF.

In this sample, this clonotype turned up many times. The chain recombines TRBV5-1 with TRBJ1-1, with a weak D call TRBD1 (5 bases). The CDR3 has 17 amino acids. Between the trimmed V and J ends, which lost 4 bases and 5 bases, there was a span of 24 bases. Looked up from germline, CDR1 is SGHRS and CDR2 is YFSETQ. Here the CDR3 reads CASSPSLYGGLVTEAFF. In nucleotides, the CDR3 is TGCGCCAGCAGCCCCAGCCTATACGGGGGGTTAGTTACTGAAGCTTTCTTT.

This clonotype was recorded at least ten times. The rearrangement joins TRBV20-1 to TRBJ2-2, with D possibly being TRBD1 (5 bases). The V gene's germline CDR1 is DFQATT and CDR2 SNEGSKA (reference sequence). This CDR3 has 12 amino acids. Trimming cost V 3 bases and J 7 bases, with 9 bases left between them. The CDR3, as DNA: TGCAGTGCTAGGGCACAGGTCGGGGAGCTGTTTTTT. It is translated as CSARAQVGELFF.

This clonotype was seen only a few times. The V call is TRBV24-1, the J call TRBJ1-2, with D possibly matching TRBD1 (6 bases). The CDR3 runs 13 residues. The germline V gene encodes CDR1 KGHDR and CDR2 SFDVKD. The V and J ends lost 5 bases and 5 bases respectively, with 11 bases between them. Written as DNA, the CDR3 is TGTGCCACCAGTGGGGGGGGCCCTTATGGCTACACCTTC. Translating it yields CATSGGGPYGYTF.

V is TRBV20-1 and J is TRBJ2-7; 7 nucleotides line up with TRBD1. The germline CDR1 and CDR2 sequences are DFQATT and SNEGSKA (reference sequence). The CDR3 has 15 amino acids. With 1 base clipped from V and 3 bases from J, the junction kept 9 bases outside the gene matches. The CDR3 nucleotides are TGCAGTGCTAGAGCCTCCGGGACAGCAGACTACGAGCAGTACTTC. Its translation is CSARASGTADYEQYF.

This clonotype was seen a few times. The chain recombines TRBV20-1 with TRBJ2-2; maybe TRBD2 (6 bases). Germline V gene lookup returns CDR1 DFQATT and CDR2 SNEGSKA (reference sequence). The V gene lost 4 bases and the J gene lost 0 bases, with 9 bases spanning the gap. The CDR3 runs 14 residues. For the CDR3, the DNA is TGCAGTGCTATCGCGGGACCGAACACCGGGGAGCTGTTTTTT. This encodes CSAIAGPNTGELFF.

This clonotype has more than one count but fewer than ten. V and J are TRBV13 and TRBJ1-4; D is uncertain. The CDR3 is made up of 15 amino acids. Per the germline V gene, CDR1 is PRHDT and CDR2 is FYEKMQ (reference sequence). The V and J ends lost 3 bases and 11 bases respectively, with 19 bases between them. The CDR3 is CASSFYKGNMEKLFF. The CDR3 coding sequence is TGTGCCAGCAGCTTCTACAAAGGAAATATGGAGAAACTGTTTTTT.

This clonotype has a handful of counts. V gene TRBV6-5 combines with J gene TRBJ1-6, with TRBD1 matching over 12 bases. V gave up 0 bases and J gave up 7 bases; unmatched junction bases: 4. The CDR3 contains 17 residues. The V gene's germline CDR1 is MNHEY and CDR2 SVGAGI. The CDR3 DNA follows: TGTGCCAGCAGTTACTCCCCCGGGACAGGGGGCAATTCACCCCTCCACTTT. It translates to CASSYSPGTGGNSPLHF.

In its sample, this clonotype was seen a few times. The gene calls are TRBV20-1 and TRBJ1-5; 8 bases align to TRBD1. With 8 bases clipped from V and 6 bases from J, the junction kept 3 bases outside the gene matches. The CDR3 length is 11 residues. Germline assignment: CDR1 DFQATT and CDR2 SNEGSKA (reference sequence). The CDR3 protein is CSTGGAQPQHF. The CDR3 DNA is TGCAGTACAGGGGGTGCTCAGCCCCAGCATTTT.

The chain employs TRBV20-1 and TRBJ2-3, with 13 bases aligning to TRBD2. The CDR3 has 16 residues. The ends lost 3 bases at V and 5 bases at J; junction bases unmatched: 8. The germline CDR1 and CDR2 sequences are DFQATT and SNEGSKA (reference sequence). CDR3 protein: CSARDRTSGGGDTQYF. As DNA, the CDR3 is TGCAGTGCTAGGGATAGGACTAGCGGGGGAGGAGATACGCAGTATTTT.

CDR3 protein: CSASTSGTDTQYF. CDR3 sequence (DNA): TGCAGTGCTAGTACCAGCGGCACAGATACGCAGTATTTT. The rearrangement links TRBV20-1 to TRBJ2-3, with D unresolved. Germline V gene lookup returns CDR1 DFQATT and CDR2 SNEGSKA (reference sequence). The CDR3 has 13 residues. The germline V and J ends were trimmed by 3 bases and 1 base, with 8 bases remaining between them.

This clonotype was seen a handful of times. This chain connects TRBV6-5 to TRBJ2-5; the match to TRBD2 covers 8 bases. CDR1 and CDR2 from the germline V gene are MNHEY and SVGAGI. J gave up 3 bases and V 2 bases, and 2 bases lay outside the gene matches. The CDR3 length is 14 residues. CDR3 sequence (DNA): TGTGCCAGCAGTTACCTGACTAGCGAAGAGACCCAGTACTTC. Translated: CASSYLTSEETQYF.

V is TRBV7-2 and J is TRBJ1-1; 8 nucleotides agree with TRBD1. V shed 6 bases and J 4 bases; nucleotides not matched to a gene: 7. This CDR3 contains 14 residues. Looked up from germline, CDR1 is SGHTA and CDR2 is FQGNSA. CDR3 sequence: CASRRQGASTEAFF. In DNA form, the CDR3 reads TGTGCCAGCAGACGGCAGGGGGCAAGCACTGAAGCTTTCTTT.

J is TRBJ1-5 and V is TRBV20-1; D is possibly TRBD1 (5 bases). Germline lookup yields CDR1 DFQATT and CDR2 SNEGSKA (reference sequence). Deletions cut 5 bases from V and 1 base from J, with 12 bases between. The CDR3 length is 14 residues. The CDR3: CSAGIRDSNQPQHF. The CDR3 bases are TGCAGTGCTGGAATCCGGGACAGCAATCAGCCCCAGCATTTT.

The V and J genes are TRBV5-1 and TRBJ2-3, with TRBD2 identical over 7 bases. Trimming took 0 bases from V and 2 from J; bases not matched to a gene: 3. Germline CDR1 is SGHRS and CDR2 is YFSETQ. This CDR3 comprises 15 residues. The CDR3 DNA reads as TGCGCCAGCAGCTTGGTGCAGCGGGACACAGATACGCAGTATTTT. This encodes CASSLVQRDTDTQYF.

The chain carries TRBV20-1 and TRBJ2-5; 11 bases agree with TRBD2. The germline CDR1 and CDR2 sequences are DFQATT and SNEGSKA (reference sequence). This CDR3 is built from 15 residues. Trimming cost V 0 bases and J 5 bases; bases outside gene matches: 5. The CDR3 sequence: CSARDSGRVGETQYF. The DNA for the CDR3 is TGCAGTGCTAGAGATAGCGGGAGGGTGGGGGAGACCCAGTACTTC.

This sequence joins TRBV5-1 and TRBJ2-7; a weak D match, TRBD2 (5 bases). CDR1 is SGHRS and CDR2 is YFSETQ in the germline V gene. The ends were cut back, 5 bases at V and 0 bases at J, with 18 bases in the middle. CDR3 size: 16 residues. The CDR3 loop is CASRREPRRNSYEQYF. CDR3 sequence (DNA): TGCGCCAGCAGGAGGGAACCACGCCGGAACTCCTACGAGCAGTACTTC.

V usage is TRBV28 and J usage is TRBJ1-5, with D uncertain. Trimming removed 7 bases from V and 5 bases from J, with 9 bases in between. The CDR3 runs 12 residues. Germline assignment: CDR1 MDHEN and CDR2 SYDVKM. CDR3 coding DNA: TGTGCCAGCACCACGGGGTATCAGCCCCAGCATTTT. Amino acids: CASTTGYQPQHF. The whole variable domain, remainder taken from reference TRBV28 and TRBJ1-5, is DVKVTQSSRYLVKRTGEKVFLECVQDMDHENMFWYRQDPGLGLRLIYFSYDVKMKEKGDIPEGYSVSREKKERFSLILESASTNQTSMYLCASTTGYQPQHFGDGTRLSIL.

This chain joins TRBV12-3 or TRBV12-4 and TRBJ1-4; D unclear. The CDR3 covers 13 residues. Trimming took off 7 bases at V and 7 bases at J, with 13 bases between the two ends. The CDR3 loop is CASTPSRGEKLFF. The CDR3 coding sequence is TGTGCCAGCACCCCTAGCAGAGGTGAAAAACTGTTTTTT.

The V and J genes are TRBV7-9 and TRBJ1-5; D is uncertain. The ends were cut back, 7 bases at V and 0 bases at J, with 13 bases in the middle. Germline-derived CDR1 and CDR2 are SEHNR and FQNEAQ (reference sequence). This CDR3 contains 15 residues. CDR3 loop: CASTEGQSSNQPQHF. CDR3 in DNA: TGTGCCAGCACCGAAGGGCAGAGTAGCAATCAGCCCCAGCATTTT.

This clonotype appeared many times. This chain connects TRBV5-1 to TRBJ2-5, with D maybe TRBD2 (5 bases). The CDR3 is 15 amino acids. Germline V gene data show CDR1 as SGHRS and CDR2 as YFSETQ. The ends were cut back, 0 bases at V and 5 bases at J, with 14 bases in the middle. The CDR3 is CASSLAGSGQETQYF. CDR3 sequence (DNA): TGCGCCAGCAGCTTGGCGGGAAGTGGCCAGGAGACCCAGTACTTC.